This T cell receptor beta chain was obtained from a study of T cells in Graves' hyperthyroidism and ophthalmopathy. Of note for this clonotype: Antigen unknown. With a much larger clone just one base away, this may be a read error. Because it lacks the conserved phenylalanine or tryptophan at the end, this CDR3 is likely a read error.

The CDR3 runs to 15 residues. The V end was cut by 7 bases, the J end by 4 bases, with 20 bases between. Germline CDR1 is MDHEN and CDR2 is SYDVKM. Findings and caveats of the study: Blood shared most expanded thyroid clonotypes above 0.001.

Newly diagnosed patients aged 18 to 65 had hyperthyroidism of under 2 months' duration. Diagnosis relied on clinical symptoms, serum thyroxine and TRAb, thyroid ultrasound and orbital computed tomography. A roughly 9.7 ml volume of fresh peripheral blood provided the PBMCs. Amplified TCR beta CDR3 regions derived from RNA transcripts. HTBI primers drove first-round RT-PCR of the TCR CDR3. Using its own MiXCR run on the multiplex PCR reads, TCRdb lists one record per CDR3 protein. The table records about 380,000 distinct CDR3 sequences, about 15% of them present only once. This receptor was obtained from an older woman with Graves' hyperthyroidism. This chain uses TRBV28 with TRBJ2-7; tentatively, D is TRBD2 (5 bases). Sequenced input: blood. The CDR3 here is CASTRGVGGPYEQYL. The DNA for the CDR3 is TGTGCCAGCACCCGAGGAGTCGGAGGACCTTACGAGCAGTACCTC.